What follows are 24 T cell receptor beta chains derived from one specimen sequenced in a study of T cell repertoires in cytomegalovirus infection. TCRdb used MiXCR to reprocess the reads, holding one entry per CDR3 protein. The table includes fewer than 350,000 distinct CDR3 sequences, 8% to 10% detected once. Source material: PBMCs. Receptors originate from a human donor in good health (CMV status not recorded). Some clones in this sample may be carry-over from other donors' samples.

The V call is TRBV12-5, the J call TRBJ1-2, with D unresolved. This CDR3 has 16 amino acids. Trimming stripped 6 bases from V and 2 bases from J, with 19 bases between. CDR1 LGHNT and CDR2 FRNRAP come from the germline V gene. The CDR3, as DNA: TGTGCTAGTGGGTGGAACGGAGGACTGACGAACTATGGCTACACCTTC. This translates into CASGWNGGLTNYGYTF.

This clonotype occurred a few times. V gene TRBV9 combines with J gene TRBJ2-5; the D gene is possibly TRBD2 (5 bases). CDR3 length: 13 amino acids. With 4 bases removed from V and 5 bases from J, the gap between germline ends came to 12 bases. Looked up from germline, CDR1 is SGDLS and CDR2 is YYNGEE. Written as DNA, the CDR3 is TGTGCCAGCAGCCTTGACGGGAAGGAGACCCAGTACTTC. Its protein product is CASSLDGKETQYF.

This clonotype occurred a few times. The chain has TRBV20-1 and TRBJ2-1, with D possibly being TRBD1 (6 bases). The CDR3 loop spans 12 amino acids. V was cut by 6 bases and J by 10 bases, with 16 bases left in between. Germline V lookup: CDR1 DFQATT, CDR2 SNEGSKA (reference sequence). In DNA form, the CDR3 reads TGCAGTGCGAGGCTCAGGGGTGGGGAGCAGTTCTTC. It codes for CSARLRGGEQFF.

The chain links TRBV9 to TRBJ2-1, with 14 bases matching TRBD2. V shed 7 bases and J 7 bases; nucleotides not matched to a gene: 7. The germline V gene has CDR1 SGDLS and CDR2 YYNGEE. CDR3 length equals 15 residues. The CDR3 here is CASRTGTSGSNEQFF. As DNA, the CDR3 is TGTGCCAGCCGCACCGGGACTAGCGGGAGTAATGAGCAGTTCTTC. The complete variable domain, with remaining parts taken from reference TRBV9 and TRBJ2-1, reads DSGVTQTPKHLITATGQRVTLRCSPRSGDLSVYWYQQSLDQGLQFLIQYYNGEERAKGNILERFSAQQFPDLHSELNLSSLELGDSALYFCASRTGTSGSNEQFFGPGTRLTVL.

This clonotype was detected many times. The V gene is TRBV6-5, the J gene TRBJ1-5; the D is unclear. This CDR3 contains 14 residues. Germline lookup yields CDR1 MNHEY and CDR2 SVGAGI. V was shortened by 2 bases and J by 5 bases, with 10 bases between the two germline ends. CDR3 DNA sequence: TGTGCCAGCAGTTACGGAGAGGGCCATCAGCCCCAGCATTTT. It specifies CASSYGEGHQPQHF.

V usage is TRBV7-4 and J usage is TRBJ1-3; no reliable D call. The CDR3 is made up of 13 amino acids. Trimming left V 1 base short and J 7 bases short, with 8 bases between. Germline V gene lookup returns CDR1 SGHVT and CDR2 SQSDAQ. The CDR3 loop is CASSLEAPNTIYF. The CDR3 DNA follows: TGTGCCAGCAGCTTAGAGGCCCCGAACACCATATATTTT. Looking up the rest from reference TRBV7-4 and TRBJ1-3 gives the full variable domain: GAGVSQSPRYKVAKRGRDVALRCDSISGHVTLYWYRQTLGQGSEVLTYSQSDAQRDKSGRPSGRFSAERPERSVSTLKIQRTEQGDSAVYLCASSLEAPNTIYFGEGSWLTVV.

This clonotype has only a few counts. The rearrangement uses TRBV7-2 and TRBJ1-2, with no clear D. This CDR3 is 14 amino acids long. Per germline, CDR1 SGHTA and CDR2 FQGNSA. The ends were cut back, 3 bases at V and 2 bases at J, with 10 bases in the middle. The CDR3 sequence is CASSFFRENYGYTF. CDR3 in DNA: TGTGCCAGCAGCTTTTTCCGGGAGAACTATGGCTACACCTTC.

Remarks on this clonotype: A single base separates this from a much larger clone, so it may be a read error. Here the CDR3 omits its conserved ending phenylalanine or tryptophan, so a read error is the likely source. The CDR3 is CASSDSYFMDYTI. The CDR3 coding sequence is TGTGCCAGTAGTGACAGCTATTTTATGGACTACACCATC. This chain connects TRBV19 to TRBJ1-2, with D perhaps matching TRBD1 (5 bases). The V end was cut by 5 bases, the J end by 10 bases, with 17 bases between. The CDR3 consists of 13 residues. Germline assignment: CDR1 LNHDA and CDR2 SQIVND (reference sequence).

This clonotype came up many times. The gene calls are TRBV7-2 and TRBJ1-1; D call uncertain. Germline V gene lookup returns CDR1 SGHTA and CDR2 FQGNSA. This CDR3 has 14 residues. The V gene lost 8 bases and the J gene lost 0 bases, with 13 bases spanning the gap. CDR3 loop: CASEGVTMNTEAFF. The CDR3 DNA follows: TGTGCCAGCGAGGGAGTAACTATGAACACTGAAGCTTTCTTT.

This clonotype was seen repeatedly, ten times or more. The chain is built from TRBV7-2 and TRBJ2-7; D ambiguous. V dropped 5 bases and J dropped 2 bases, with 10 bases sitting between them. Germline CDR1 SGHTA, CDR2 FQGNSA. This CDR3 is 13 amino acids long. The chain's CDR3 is CASSPRTAYEQYF. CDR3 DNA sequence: TGTGCCAGCAGCCCAAGGACGGCCTACGAGCAGTACTTC. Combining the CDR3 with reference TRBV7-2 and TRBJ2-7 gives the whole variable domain GAGVSQSPSNKVTEKGKDVELRCDPISGHTALYWYRQSLGQGLEFLIYFQGNSAPDKSGLPSDRFSAERTGGSVSTLTIQRTQQEDSAVYLCASSPRTAYEQYFGPGTRLTVT.

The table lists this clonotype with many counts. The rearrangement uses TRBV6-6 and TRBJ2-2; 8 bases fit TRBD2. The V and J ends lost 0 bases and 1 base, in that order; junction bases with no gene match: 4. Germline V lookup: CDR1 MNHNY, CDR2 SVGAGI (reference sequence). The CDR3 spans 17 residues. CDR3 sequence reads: CASSYSREAQNTGELFF. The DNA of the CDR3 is TGTGCCAGCAGTTACTCGCGGGAGGCCCAGAACACCGGGGAGCTGTTTTTT.

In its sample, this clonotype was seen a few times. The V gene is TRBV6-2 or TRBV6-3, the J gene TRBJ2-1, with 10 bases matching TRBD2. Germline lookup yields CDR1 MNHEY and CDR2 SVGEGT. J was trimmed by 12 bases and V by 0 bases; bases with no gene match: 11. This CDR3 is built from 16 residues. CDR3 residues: CASSYSQQRGGGAQFF. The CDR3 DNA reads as TGTGCCAGCAGTTACTCGCAGCAGCGGGGGGGCGGCGCGCAGTTCTTC.

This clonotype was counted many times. CDR3 sequence reads: CSARDEVAESSTDTQYF. The CDR3 nucleotides are TGCAGTGCTAGAGATGAGGTAGCGGAATCTAGCACAGATACGCAGTATTTT. This chain joins TRBV20-1 and TRBJ2-3; D might be TRBD2 (6 bases). This CDR3 contains 17 residues. CDR1 is DFQATT and CDR2 is SNEGSKA in the germline V gene (reference sequence). Deletions cut 0 bases from V and 0 bases from J, with 16 bases between.

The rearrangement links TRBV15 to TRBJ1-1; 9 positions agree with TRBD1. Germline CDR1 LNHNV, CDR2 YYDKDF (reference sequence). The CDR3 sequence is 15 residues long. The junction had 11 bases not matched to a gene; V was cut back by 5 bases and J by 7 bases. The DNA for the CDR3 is TGTGCCACCAGCCGGACAGGGGCCCCCCAAGATGAAGCTTTCTTT. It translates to CATSRTGAPQDEAFF.

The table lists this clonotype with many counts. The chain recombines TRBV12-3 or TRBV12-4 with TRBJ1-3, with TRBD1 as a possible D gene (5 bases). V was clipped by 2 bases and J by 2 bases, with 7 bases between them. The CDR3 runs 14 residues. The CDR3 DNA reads TGTGCCAGCAGTTTATCAGGGCCTGGAAACACCATATATTTT. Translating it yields CASSLSGPGNTIYF.

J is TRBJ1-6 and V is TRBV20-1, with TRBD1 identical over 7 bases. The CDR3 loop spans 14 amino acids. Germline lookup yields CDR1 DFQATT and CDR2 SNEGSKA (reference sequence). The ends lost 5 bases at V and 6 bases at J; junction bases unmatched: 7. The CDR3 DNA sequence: TGCAGTGCTCTGGCGGGACAGCCTAATTCACCCCTCCACTTT. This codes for CSALAGQPNSPLHF.

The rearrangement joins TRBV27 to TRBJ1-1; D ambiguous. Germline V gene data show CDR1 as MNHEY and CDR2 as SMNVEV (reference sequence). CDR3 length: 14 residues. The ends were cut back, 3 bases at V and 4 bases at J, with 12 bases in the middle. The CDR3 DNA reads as TGTGCCAGCAGTTTGGTGTACTCCGGCACTGAAGCTTTCTTT. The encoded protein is CASSLVYSGTEAFF.

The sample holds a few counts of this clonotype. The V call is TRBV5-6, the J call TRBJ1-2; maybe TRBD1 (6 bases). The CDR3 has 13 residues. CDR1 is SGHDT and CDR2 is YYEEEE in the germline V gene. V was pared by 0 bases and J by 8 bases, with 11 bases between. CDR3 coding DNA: TGTGCCAGCAGCTTGGCCAGGGGCGAAGGCTACACCTTC. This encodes CASSLARGEGYTF.

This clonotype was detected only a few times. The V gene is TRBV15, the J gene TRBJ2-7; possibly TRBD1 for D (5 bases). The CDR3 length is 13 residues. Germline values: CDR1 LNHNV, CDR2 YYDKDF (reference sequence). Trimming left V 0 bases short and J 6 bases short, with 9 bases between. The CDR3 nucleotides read TGTGCCACCAGCAGAGATCAGACAGCCGAGCAGTACTTC. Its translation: CATSRDQTAEQYF.

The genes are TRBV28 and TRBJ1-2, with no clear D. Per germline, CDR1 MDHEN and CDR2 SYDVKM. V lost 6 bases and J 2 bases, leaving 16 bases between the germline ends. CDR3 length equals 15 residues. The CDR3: CASRPALSRNYGYTF. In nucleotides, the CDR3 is TGTGCCAGCAGACCCGCCCTAAGCAGGAACTATGGCTACACCTTC.

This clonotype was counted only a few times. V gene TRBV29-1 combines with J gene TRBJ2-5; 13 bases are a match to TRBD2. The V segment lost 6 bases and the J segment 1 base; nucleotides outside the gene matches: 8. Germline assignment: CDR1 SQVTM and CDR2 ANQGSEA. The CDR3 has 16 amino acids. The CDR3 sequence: CSVALLAGGVQETQYF. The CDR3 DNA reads TGCAGCGTCGCACTACTAGCGGGGGGGGTCCAAGAGACCCAGTACTTC.

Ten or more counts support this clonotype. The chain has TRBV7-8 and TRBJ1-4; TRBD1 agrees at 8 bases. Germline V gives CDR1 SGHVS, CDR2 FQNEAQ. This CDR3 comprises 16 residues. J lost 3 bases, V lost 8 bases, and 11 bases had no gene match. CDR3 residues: CASGLGRDRSNEKLFF. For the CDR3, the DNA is TGTGCCAGCGGCCTTGGCCGGGACAGGTCTAATGAAAAACTGTTTTTT.

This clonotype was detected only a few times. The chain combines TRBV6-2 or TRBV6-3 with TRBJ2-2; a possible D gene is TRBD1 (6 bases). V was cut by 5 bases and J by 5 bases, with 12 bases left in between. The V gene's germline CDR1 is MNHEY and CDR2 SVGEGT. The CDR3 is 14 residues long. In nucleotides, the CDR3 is TGTGCCAGCAGTCAACAGGGCTGGACCGGGGAGCTGTTTTTT. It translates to CASSQQGWTGELFF.

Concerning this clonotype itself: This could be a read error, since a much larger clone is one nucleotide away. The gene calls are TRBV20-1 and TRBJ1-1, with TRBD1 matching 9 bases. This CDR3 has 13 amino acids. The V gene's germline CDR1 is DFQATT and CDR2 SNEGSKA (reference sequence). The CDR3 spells CSTRTGVGTVAFF. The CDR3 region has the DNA TGCAGTACAAGGACAGGGGTGGGCACTGTAGCTTTCTTT.